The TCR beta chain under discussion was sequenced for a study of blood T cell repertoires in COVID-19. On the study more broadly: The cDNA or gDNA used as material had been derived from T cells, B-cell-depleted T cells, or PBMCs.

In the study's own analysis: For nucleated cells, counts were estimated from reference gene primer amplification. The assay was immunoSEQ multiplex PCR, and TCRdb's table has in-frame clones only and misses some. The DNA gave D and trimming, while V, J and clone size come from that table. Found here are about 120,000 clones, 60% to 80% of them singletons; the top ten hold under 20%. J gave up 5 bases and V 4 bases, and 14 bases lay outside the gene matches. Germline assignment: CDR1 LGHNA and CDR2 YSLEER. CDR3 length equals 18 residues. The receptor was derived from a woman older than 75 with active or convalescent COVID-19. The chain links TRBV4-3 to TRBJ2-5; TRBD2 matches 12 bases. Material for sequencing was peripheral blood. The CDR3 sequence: CASSPSNLAGGRGETQYF. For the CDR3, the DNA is TGCGCCAGCAGCCCCTCAAATCTAGCGGGAGGGCGAGGGGAGACCCAGTACTTC.